A single sample is the source of the 21 T cell receptor beta chains below, sequenced in a study of cytomegalovirus exposure and HLA in healthy donors. The primer mix had 60 Vbeta and 13 Jbeta primers. Only in-frame clones appear in the TCRdb table, and some are missing; sequencing was by immunoSEQ multiplex PCR. The table has a few hundred thousand clones, roughly 70% seen once. The sequenced material came from PBMCs. These TCRs come from a woman in her twenties or thirties in good health and CMV-seronegative.

Comments on this clone: Other DNA sequences within the sample encode an identical CDR3. The CDR3, as DNA: TGCGCCAGCAGCCAAGACAGGGGTAACCAGCCCCAGCATTTT. Residues: CASSQDRGNQPQHF. The chain joins TRBV4-1 to TRBJ1-5; tentative D call: TRBD1 (6 bases). The CDR3 extends over 14 amino acids. Germline V lookup: CDR1 MGHRA, CDR2 YSYEKL. V was shortened by 0 bases and J by 7 bases, with 10 bases between the two germline ends.

The rearrangement joins TRBV10-3 to TRBJ2-3; D is perhaps TRBD2 (7 bases). CDR1 is ENHRY, CDR2 SYGVKD, per germline. This CDR3 has 15 residues. Trimming took 6 bases from V and 3 from J, leaving 16 bases between them. The CDR3 here is CAIRGYGGQTDTQYF. In nucleotides, the CDR3 is TGTGCCATCAGAGGCTACGGGGGGCAAACAGATACGCAGTATTTT.

This sequence joins TRBV7-9 and TRBJ1-2; TRBD1 might be the D (6 bases). In germline, CDR1 is SEHNR, CDR2 FQNEAQ (reference sequence). V lost 1 base to trimming and J lost 2 bases, with 14 bases between them. The CDR3 has 16 amino acids. CDR3 residues: CASSLVYGTGNYGYTF. CDR3 coding DNA: TGTGCCAGCAGCTTAGTATATGGTACAGGGAACTATGGCTACACCTTC.

The chain joins TRBV19 to TRBJ2-7; 9 bases line up with TRBD1. This CDR3 comprises 14 residues. Germline V gene lookup returns CDR1 LNHDA and CDR2 SQIVND (reference sequence). Unmatched junction bases numbered 5, after V lost 5 bases and J lost 3 bases. The CDR3 DNA reads TGTGCCAGTAGTGATGGGACAGGGTACTACGAGCAGTACTTC. Protein sequence: CASSDGTGYYEQYF.

This clone was seen only once. The chain employs TRBV27 and TRBJ1-1; D is unresolved. This CDR3 spans 14 amino acids. V lost 2 bases to trimming and J lost 0 bases, with 7 bases between them. CDR1 is MNHEY and CDR2 is SMNVEV in the germline V gene (reference sequence). As DNA, the CDR3 is TGTGCCAGCAGTTTAGGGCCGATGAACACTGAAGCTTTCTTT. It codes for CASSLGPMNTEAFF.

This clone was found once. The J gene is TRBJ1-1, the V gene TRBV10-3, with 9 positions matching TRBD1. The CDR3 loop spans 13 amino acids. The V and J ends lost 6 bases and 12 bases, in that order; junction bases with no gene match: 11. Germline V gives CDR1 ENHRY, CDR2 SYGVKD. The chain's CDR3 is CAISEGQGLMTFF. CDR3 nucleotides: TGTGCCATCAGCGAGGGACAGGGACTTATGACTTTCTTT.

The gene calls are TRBV9 and TRBJ2-1, with 11 bases aligning to TRBD2. With V trimmed by 3 bases and J by 4 bases, 6 bases remained unmatched. From germline, CDR1 is SGDLS and CDR2 YYNGEE. This CDR3 is 16 amino acids long. CDR3 bases: TGTGCCAGCAGCGCTGGTAGCGGGGGGGCTTACAATGAGCAGTTCTTC. It translates to CASSAGSGGAYNEQFF.

This chain links TRBV4-1 with TRBJ2-5, with 9 bases matching TRBD2. There are 16 residues in the CDR3. V lost 5 bases, J lost 2 bases, and 9 bases stayed unmatched. CDR1 MGHRA and CDR2 YSYEKL come from the germline V gene. CDR3 DNA sequence: TGCGCCAGCAGCGGAGCGGGGGGCTTTAAACAAGAGACCCAGTACTTC. Its protein product is CASSGAGGFKQETQYF.

The chain combines TRBV4-2 with TRBJ2-3, with 14 bases identical to TRBD2. Trimming cost V 0 bases and J 2 bases; bases outside gene matches: 16. The germline CDR1 and CDR2 sequences are LGHNA and YNFKEQ. The CDR3 covers 22 residues. Here the CDR3 DNA reads TGTGCCAGCAGCCAAGATTTGGCGGGACTAGCGGGAGCGGGGGATTCCACAGATACGCAGTATTTT. Protein product: CASSQDLAGLAGAGDSTDTQYF.

The sample holds a few counts of this clone. The chain combines TRBV5-1 with TRBJ2-7; tentative D call: TRBD1 (5 bases). CDR1 and CDR2 (germline): SGHRS, YFSETQ. This CDR3 region has 12 residues. V shed 4 bases and J shed 4 bases, with 9 bases lying between them. In DNA form, the CDR3 reads TGCGCCAGCAGCAATCAGGGTTACGAGCAGTACTTC. This gives the protein CASSNQGYEQYF.

This clone was recorded a few times. CDR3 nucleotide sequence: TGTGCCAGCAGCTTAGATACGAGGAGGGGGCGGAATACGCAGTATTTT. Translating it yields CASSLDTRRGRNTQYF. The chain is built from TRBV11-2 and TRBJ2-3; perhaps TRBD1 as D (7 bases). Germline loops: CDR1 SGHAT, CDR2 FQNNGV. The V end lost 0 bases, the J end lost 7 bases, and 17 bases lay between the germline ends. The CDR3 has 16 residues.

The rearrangement links TRBV6-6 to TRBJ2-5, with 12 bases fitting TRBD1. The last part of the DNA fits TRBJ2-7 better; the J call may be wrong. CDR3 length: 15 residues. Germline values: CDR1 MNHNY, CDR2 SVGAGI (reference sequence). The CDR3 bases are TGTGCCAGCAGCCAGACCGGGACAGGGGGCTTCGAGCAGTACTTC. It specifies CASSQTGTGGFEQYF.

The chain employs TRBV6-1 and TRBJ2-2, with D perhaps matching TRBD1 (7 bases). CDR1 and CDR2 (germline): MNHNS, SASEGT. The CDR3 covers 17 residues. V shed 2 bases and J shed 7 bases, with 20 bases lying between them. CDR3 in DNA: TGTGCCAGCAGTGAAAGGTTGTCAGGGGGGTTTATCGGGGAGCTGTTTTTT. Its translation is CASSERLSGGFIGELFF.

This clone has just one count. The V and J genes are TRBV30 and TRBJ1-6, with 9 bases fitting TRBD1. The V and J ends lost 5 bases and 7 bases, in that order; junction bases with no gene match: 6. The CDR3 has 14 amino acids. Germline values: CDR1 GTSNPN, CDR2 SVGIG (reference sequence). CDR3 residues: CAWCVGQGNSPLHF. The CDR3 DNA sequence: TGTGCCTGGTGCGTTGGACAGGGGAATTCACCCCTCCACTTT.

This chain links TRBV6-5 with TRBJ1-1; TRBD1 matches at 9 bases. V dropped 2 bases and J dropped 5; count of bases not matched to a gene: 6. Per the germline V gene, CDR1 is MNHEY and CDR2 is SVGAGI. This CDR3 region has 15 residues. This CDR3 reads CASSYAGTGKTEAFF. As DNA, the CDR3 is TGTGCCAGCAGTTACGCCGGGACAGGGAAGACTGAAGCTTTCTTT.

The V call is TRBV9, the J call TRBJ1-6; TRBD1 aligns across 9 bases. The V gene end was trimmed by 0 bases and the J gene end by 8 bases; junction bases not matched to a gene: 6. Germline values: CDR1 SGDLS, CDR2 YYNGEE. CDR3 length: 16 residues. The CDR3 sequence: CASSVGSWTGDSPLHF. Written as DNA, the CDR3 is TGTGCCAGCAGCGTAGGGAGTTGGACAGGGGATTCACCCCTCCACTTT.

The chain recombines TRBV25-1 with TRBJ2-2; TRBD2 agrees at 9 bases. In germline, CDR1 is MGHDK, CDR2 SYGVNS. CDR3 length: 15 residues. The junction had 2 bases not matched to a gene; V was cut back by 2 bases and J by 4 bases. The CDR3 bases are TGTGCCAGCAGTGAACCTAGCGGGGCCACCGGGGAGCTGTTTTTT. Its translation: CASSEPSGATGELFF.

The gene calls are TRBV2 and TRBJ2-1; a weak D match, TRBD2 (5 bases). V lost 7 bases to trimming and J lost 2 bases, with 12 bases between them. Germline CDR1 is SNHLY and CDR2 is FYNNEI. This CDR3 has 14 residues. As DNA, the CDR3 is TGTGCCAGCACCGATGGACTCACCTACAATGAGCAGTTCTTC. It encodes CASTDGLTYNEQFF.

The chain has TRBV4-2 and TRBJ2-2; tentatively, D is TRBD1 (6 bases). Germline lookup yields CDR1 LGHNA and CDR2 YNFKEQ. Trimming removed 0 bases at V and 6 bases at J, with 14 bases between. The CDR3 runs 16 residues. CDR3 loop: CASSQEGHAGPGELFF. CDR3 DNA: TGTGCCAGCAGCCAAGAGGGACACGCTGGCCCCGGGGAGCTGTTTTTT.

V is TRBV6-5 and J is TRBJ2-7, with 13 bases that match TRBD2. CDR1 MNHEY and CDR2 SVGAGI come from the germline V gene. CDR3 size: 14 residues. After removal of 8 bases from V and 2 bases from J, the junction contained 3 bases not matched to a gene. The CDR3 DNA is TGTGCCAGCGGGACTAGCGGGGACGCCTACGAGCAGTACTTC. Amino acid sequence: CASGTSGDAYEQYF.

This chain uses TRBV6-6 with TRBJ2-3, with 7 bases lining up with TRBD1. Losses at the gene ends were 5 bases for V and 4 bases for J; bases not matched to a gene: 9. The CDR3 totals 15 residues. Germline V gene data show CDR1 as MNHNY and CDR2 as SVGAGI (reference sequence). The CDR3 reads CASSRRDRRADTQYF. DNA for the CDR3: TGTGCCAGCAGTCGACGGGACAGACGGGCAGATACGCAGTATTTT.